This entry lists 27 T cell receptor beta chains sequenced from one sample in a study of T cell repertoires in cytomegalovirus infection (dated by TCRdb to the late 2010s). For sequencing, an Illumina HiSeq 1500 was employed. TCRdb trimmed public reads at Q25 via fastp, called clones via MiXCR and kept in-frame beta chains. Each CDR3 protein gets just one entry, which takes the most common genes and DNA from the rows behind it. Counted in this sample were a few hundred thousand distinct CDR3 sequences; about 17% of them appeared once. The ten top clones hold 12% of the sample. Sequenced: PBMCs. The receptors come from a human donor in good health (CMV status not recorded). Some clones in this sample may be carry-over from other donors' samples.

The table lists this clonotype with a few counts. The V call is TRBV6-1, the J call TRBJ1-1; 7 bases agree with TRBD1. Germline lookup yields CDR1 MNHNS and CDR2 SASEGT. The CDR3 has 13 amino acids. V was pared by 7 bases and J by 1 base, with 3 bases of the junction left unmatched. Here the CDR3 DNA reads TGTGCCAGCATAGGACAGGAGAACACTGAAGCTTTCTTT. Protein sequence: CASIGQENTEAFF.

This chain joins TRBV12-3 or TRBV12-4 and TRBJ1-2, with TRBD1 as a possible D gene (6 bases). V lost 6 bases and J 5 bases, leaving 16 bases between the germline ends. The CDR3 spans 14 residues. DNA for the CDR3: TGTGCCAGCAGCTGGACAGATAAAGCGTATGGCTACACCTTC. Translating gives CASSWTDKAYGYTF.

About this clonotype: A much larger clone lies a single base off, so this may be a read error. Likely a read error: the CDR3 ends without its conserved phenylalanine or tryptophan. The chain recombines TRBV7-2 with TRBJ1-3; unclear D gene. Germline CDR1 and CDR2: SGHTA and FQGNSA. The CDR3 spans 14 residues. Trimming took 3 bases from V and 4 from J, leaving 10 bases between them. The CDR3 loop is CASSLEGSGNTIYY. Written as DNA, the CDR3 is TGTGCCAGCAGCTTGGAGGGTTCCGGAAACACCATATATTAT.

The table lists this clonotype with many counts. The CDR3 DNA follows: TGTGCCAGCTGCATAGGACAGAGCAACACTGAAGCTTTCTTT. Protein: CASCIGQSNTEAFF. The chain joins TRBV12-3 or TRBV12-4 to TRBJ1-1; possible D gene TRBD1, 6 bases. V was trimmed by 8 bases and J by 2 bases, leaving 15 bases between them. CDR3 length: 14 residues.

This clonotype was found a few times. J is TRBJ2-3 and V is TRBV20-1; D not resolved. The CDR3 is 13 amino acids. The V gene lost 1 base and the J gene lost 0 bases, with 5 bases spanning the gap. In germline, CDR1 is DFQATT, CDR2 SNEGSKA (reference sequence). The CDR3 sequence is CSARVLSTDTQYF. CDR3 in DNA: TGCAGTGCTAGAGTGCTTAGCACAGATACGCAGTATTTT.

There are a few counts of this clonotype. This CDR3 reads CASTMITGGNEQYF. In DNA form, the CDR3 reads TGTGCCAGCACTATGATCACAGGGGGCAACGAGCAGTACTTC. The chain employs TRBV2 and TRBJ2-7; 9 nucleotides line up with TRBD1. The CDR3 extends over 14 amino acids. Germline V gives CDR1 SNHLY, CDR2 FYNNEI. With V trimmed by 7 bases and J by 5 bases, 9 bases remained unmatched. Variable domain in full (rest from reference TRBV2 and TRBJ2-7): EPEVTQTPSHQVTQMGQEVILRCVPISNHLYFYWYRQILGQKVEFLVSFYNNEISEKSEIFDDQFSVERPDGSNFTLKIRSTKLEDSAMYFCASTMITGGNEQYFGPGTRLTVT.

This clonotype was found a few times. The genes are TRBV10-3 and TRBJ2-3; D not resolved. V lost 3 bases and J lost 5, with 12 bases in between. The CDR3 has 14 residues. Per germline, CDR1 ENHRY and CDR2 SYGVKD. The DNA for the CDR3 is TGTGCCATCAGTGACAGTCGTTCGGTAGATACGCAGTATTTT. It is translated as CAISDSRSVDTQYF.

This chain links TRBV15 with TRBJ2-5; D is perhaps TRBD1 or TRBD2 (5 bases each). Trimming cost V 1 base and J 4 bases, with 10 bases left between them. CDR3 length equals 14 residues. CDR1 and CDR2 (germline): LNHNV, YYDKDF (reference sequence). The CDR3 DNA reads TGTGCCACCAGCAGAGTGGCAGGGAGAGAGACCCAGTACTTC. It is translated as CATSRVAGRETQYF.

This clonotype was observed many times. The chain has TRBV7-3 and TRBJ1-6; 8 nucleotides line up with TRBD1. This CDR3 contains 15 residues. The germline gives CDR1 SGHTA, CDR2 FQGTGA. V was clipped by 5 bases and J by 5 bases; unmatched bases: 5. Written as DNA, the CDR3 is TGTGCCAGCAGCGGGGACAGGCTCCATAATTCACCCCTCCACTTT. This codes for CASSGDRLHNSPLHF.

The V and J genes are TRBV12-3 or TRBV12-4 and TRBJ1-6; 9 nucleotides agree with TRBD1. Trimming removed 6 bases from V and 8 bases from J; junction bases left unmatched: 8. The CDR3 has 15 amino acids. CDR3 amino acids: CASSLQGARDSPLHF. The CDR3, as DNA: TGTGCCAGCAGCCTACAGGGGGCGCGTGATTCACCCCTCCACTTT.

In this sample, this clonotype turned up many times. This rearrangement joins TRBV7-2 to TRBJ2-3; TRBD2 is a possible D gene (6 bases). This CDR3 region has 14 residues. V was shortened by 0 bases and J by 7 bases, with 11 bases between the two germline ends. The V gene's germline CDR1 is SGHTA and CDR2 FQGNSA. This chain's CDR3 is CASSLAASAHTQYF. CDR3 coding DNA: TGTGCCAGCAGCTTAGCCGCTAGCGCCCATACGCAGTATTTT.

Concerning this clonotype itself: Since a much larger clone is just one base distant, this may be a read error. The chain uses TRBV27 and TRBJ2-1, with 7 bases identical to TRBD2. The CDR3 is made up of 15 amino acids. The ends lost 6 bases at V and 3 bases at J; junction bases unmatched: 8. Germline V gene sequence: CDR1 MNHEY, CDR2 SMNVEV (reference sequence). The CDR3 here is CASRIMGGVYNEQFF. As DNA, the CDR3 is TGTGCCAGCAGGATCATGGGAGGGGTCTACAATGAGCAGTTCTTC.

The rearrangement joins TRBV11-1 to TRBJ2-2, with D perhaps TRBD2 (5 bases). Germline CDR1 is SGHAT and CDR2 is FQDESV (reference sequence). Trimming cost V 3 bases and J 5 bases, with 13 bases left between them. The length of the CDR3 is 15 residues. The CDR3: CASSLGTSVTGELFF. DNA of the CDR3: TGTGCCAGCAGCTTGGGTACTAGTGTGACCGGGGAGCTGTTTTTT. The full variable domain, completed using reference TRBV11-1 and TRBJ2-2, is EAEVAQSPRYKITEKSQAVAFWCDPISGHATLYWYRQILGQGPELLVQFQDESVVDDSQLPKDRFSAERLKGVDSTLKIQPAELGDSAMYLCASSLGTSVTGELFFGEGSRLTVL.

The chain recombines TRBV2 with TRBJ1-5; TRBD1 aligns across 7 bases. The CDR3 has 14 amino acids. Trimming removed 8 bases from V and 2 bases from J; junction bases left unmatched: 6. The germline gives CDR1 SNHLY, CDR2 FYNNEI. The CDR3 spells CASGDRVGNQPQHF. The CDR3 coding sequence is TGTGCCAGCGGAGACAGGGTGGGCAATCAGCCCCAGCATTTT.

The CDR3 nucleotides are TGTGCCAGCAGTCAGAGGGCGGGGGCCCCCTCAGATACGCAGTATTTT. The encoded protein is CASSQRAGAPSDTQYF. The chain carries TRBV7-2 and TRBJ2-3; maybe TRBD2 (7 bases). The CDR3 has 16 amino acids. Germline V gene lookup returns CDR1 SGHTA and CDR2 FQGNSA. V was trimmed by 6 bases and J by 4 bases, leaving 20 bases between them.

This clonotype was detected only a few times. The genes are TRBV27 and TRBJ1-1; the D gene is possibly TRBD1 (6 bases). Deletions cut 0 bases from V and 1 base from J, with 12 bases between. CDR1 is MNHEY and CDR2 is SMNVEV in the germline V gene (reference sequence). The CDR3 extends over 16 amino acids. As DNA, the CDR3 is TGTGCCAGCAGTTTATCTGGGGGGCTTTGGAACACTGAAGCTTTCTTT. Protein: CASSLSGGLWNTEAFF.

This clonotype has a handful of counts. The CDR3 nucleotides are TGTGCCAGCAGCTTGAATCAGGGGGCTCGGGAGACCCAGTACTTC. Protein product: CASSLNQGARETQYF. The chain is built from TRBV7-2 and TRBJ2-5; TRBD1 matches 8 bases. This CDR3 spans 15 amino acids. V shed 3 bases, J shed 5 bases, and the junction held 8 bases outside the gene matches. Germline CDR1 and CDR2: SGHTA and FQGNSA.

The chain links TRBV20-1 to TRBJ1-3; 7 bases match TRBD1. This CDR3 is 14 amino acids long. Germline V gene data show CDR1 as DFQATT and CDR2 as SNEGSKA (reference sequence). V lost 6 bases and J lost 3; bases outside the gene matches: 8. CDR3 region: CSARKRGLGNTIYF. The DNA for the CDR3 is TGCAGTGCAAGAAAAAGGGGGCTTGGAAACACCATATATTTT.

This clonotype was recorded a few times. The rearrangement links TRBV3-1 to TRBJ2-2; no firm D call. The CDR3 consists of 15 residues. V lost 1 base to trimming and J lost 2 bases, with 8 bases between them. The germline V gene has CDR1 LGHDT and CDR2 YNNKEL (reference sequence). CDR3 DNA: TGTGCCAGCAGCCAAGTTTACGGAAACACCGGGGAGCTGTTTTTT. Protein product: CASSQVYGNTGELFF.

The sample holds many counts of this clonotype. V and J are TRBV7-2 and TRBJ2-1; D remains ambiguous. Trimming shortened V by 2 bases and J by 9 bases, and 14 bases separated the two germline ends. The CDR3 has 14 residues. Germline assignment: CDR1 SGHTA and CDR2 FQGNSA. CDR3 bases: TGTGCCAGCAGCTTAACCACCGAGAGGACTGAGCAGTTCTTC. Translation gives CASSLTTERTEQFF.

This clonotype has at least ten counts. The chain employs TRBV7-2 and TRBJ1-3; D is uncertain. Germline V CDR1 and CDR2: SGHTA, FQGNSA. Between the trimmed V and J ends, which lost 3 bases and 4 bases, there was a span of 13 bases. CDR3 size: 15 residues. As DNA, the CDR3 is TGTGCCAGCAGCTTTCCAGGATTGAGAGGAAACACCATATATTTT. This codes for CASSFPGLRGNTIYF.

The chain has TRBV6-1 and TRBJ2-3, with 10 bases matching TRBD2. In germline, CDR1 is MNHNS, CDR2 SASEGT. The CDR3 totals 15 residues. Trimming removed 6 bases from V and 4 bases from J; junction bases left unmatched: 7. CDR3 in amino acids: CASRGAGGLADTQYF. CDR3 DNA sequence: TGTGCCAGCAGAGGAGCGGGGGGGCTCGCAGATACGCAGTATTTT.

The chain carries TRBV4-3 and TRBJ2-1; 9 positions agree with TRBD1. The germline V gene has CDR1 LGHNA and CDR2 YSLEER. The CDR3 is made up of 14 amino acids. With 4 bases clipped from V and 9 bases from J, the junction kept 7 bases outside the gene matches. The chain's CDR3 is CASSRLTGGTEQFF. DNA for the CDR3: TGCGCCAGCAGCCGCTTAACAGGGGGCACTGAGCAGTTCTTC.

This clonotype was seen ten or more times. This chain connects TRBV7-2 to TRBJ2-2; D gene ambiguous. Trimming removed 5 bases from V and 4 bases from J, with 20 bases in between. The CDR3 loop spans 17 amino acids. Germline V lookup: CDR1 SGHTA, CDR2 FQGNSA. This CDR3 reads CASSPSQLGLGTGELFF. The CDR3 region has the DNA TGTGCCAGCAGCCCCTCCCAGTTGGGATTGGGCACCGGGGAGCTGTTTTTT.

J is TRBJ2-7 and V is TRBV20-1; D gene ambiguous. V was shortened by 2 bases and J by 1 base, with 9 bases between the two germline ends. This CDR3 is 13 amino acids long. CDR1 is DFQATT, CDR2 SNEGSKA, per germline (reference sequence). CDR3 sequence reads: CSARPATSYEQYF. In DNA form, the CDR3 reads TGCAGTGCTAGACCAGCAACTTCCTACGAGCAGTACTTC.

V usage is TRBV5-4 and J usage is TRBJ1-2, with 7 nucleotides matching TRBD1. V dropped 6 bases and J dropped 3; count of bases not matched to a gene: 8. This CDR3 region has 14 residues. CDR1 is SGHNT, CDR2 YYREEE, per germline (reference sequence). In DNA, the CDR3 is TGTGCCAGCAAATTGGCCGGGACAGACTATGGCTACACCTTC. This sequence encodes CASKLAGTDYGYTF.

CDR3 residues: CSAPGQGAGNTEAFF. CDR3 DNA sequence: TGCAGTGCGCCGGGACAGGGGGCAGGGAACACTGAAGCTTTCTTT. The rearrangement uses TRBV20-1 and TRBJ1-1, with 12 bases that match TRBD1. The CDR3 runs 15 residues. CDR1 is DFQATT, CDR2 SNEGSKA, per germline (reference sequence). V was clipped by 6 bases and J by 1 base; unmatched bases: 6.